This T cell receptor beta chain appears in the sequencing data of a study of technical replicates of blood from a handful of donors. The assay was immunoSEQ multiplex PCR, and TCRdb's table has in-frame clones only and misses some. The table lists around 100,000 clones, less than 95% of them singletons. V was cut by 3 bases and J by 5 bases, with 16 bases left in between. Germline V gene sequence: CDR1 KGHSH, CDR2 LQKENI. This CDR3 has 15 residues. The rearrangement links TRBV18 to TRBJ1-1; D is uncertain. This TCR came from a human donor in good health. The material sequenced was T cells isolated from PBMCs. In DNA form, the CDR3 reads TGTGCCAGCTCACCTACCGCAAACGGGGATACTGAAGCTTTCTTT. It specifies CASSPTANGDTEAFF.